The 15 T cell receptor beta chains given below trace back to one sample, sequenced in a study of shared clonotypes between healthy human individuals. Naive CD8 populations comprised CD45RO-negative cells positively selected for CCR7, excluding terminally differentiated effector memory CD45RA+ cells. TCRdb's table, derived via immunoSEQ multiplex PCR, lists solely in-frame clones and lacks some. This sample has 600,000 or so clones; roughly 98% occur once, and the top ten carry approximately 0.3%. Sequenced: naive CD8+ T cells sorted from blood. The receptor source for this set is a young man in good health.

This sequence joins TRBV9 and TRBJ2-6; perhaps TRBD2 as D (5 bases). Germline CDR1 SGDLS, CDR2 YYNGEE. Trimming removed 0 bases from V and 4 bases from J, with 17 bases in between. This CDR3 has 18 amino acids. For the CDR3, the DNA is TGTGCCAGCAGCGTAGACGGAGGCGTCGCGCTCGGGGCCAACGTCCTGACTTTC. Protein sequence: CASSVDGGVALGANVLTF.

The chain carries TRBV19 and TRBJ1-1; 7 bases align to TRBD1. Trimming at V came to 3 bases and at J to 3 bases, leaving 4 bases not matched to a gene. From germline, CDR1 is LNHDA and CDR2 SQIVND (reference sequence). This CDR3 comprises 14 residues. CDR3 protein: CASSIDRADTEAFF. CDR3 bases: TGTGCCAGTAGTATTGACAGGGCGGACACTGAAGCTTTCTTT.

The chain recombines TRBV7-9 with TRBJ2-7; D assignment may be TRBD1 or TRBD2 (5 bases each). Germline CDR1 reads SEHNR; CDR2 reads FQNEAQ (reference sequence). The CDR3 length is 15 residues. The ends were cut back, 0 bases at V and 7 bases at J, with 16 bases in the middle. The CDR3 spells CASSLAGRGTREQYF. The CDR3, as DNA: TGTGCCAGCAGCTTAGCGGGACGGGGAACTCGGGAGCAGTACTTC. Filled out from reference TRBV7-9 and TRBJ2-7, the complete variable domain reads DTGVSQNPRHKITKRGQNVTFRCDPISEHNRLYWYRQTLGQGPEFLTYFQNEAQLEKSRLLSDRFSAERPKGSFSTLEIQRTEQGDSAMYLCASSLAGRGTREQYFGPGTRLTVT.

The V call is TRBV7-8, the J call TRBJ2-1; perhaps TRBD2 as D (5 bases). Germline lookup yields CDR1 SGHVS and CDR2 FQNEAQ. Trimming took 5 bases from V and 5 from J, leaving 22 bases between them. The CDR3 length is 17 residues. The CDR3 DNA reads TGTGCCAGCAGCCCAGCACGATTCGGGCAGAGGGACAATGAGCAGTTCTTC. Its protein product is CASSPARFGQRDNEQFF.

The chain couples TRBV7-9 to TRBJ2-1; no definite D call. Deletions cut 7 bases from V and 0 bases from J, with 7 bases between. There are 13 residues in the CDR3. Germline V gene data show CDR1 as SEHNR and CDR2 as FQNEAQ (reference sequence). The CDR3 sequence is CASIPSSYNEQFF. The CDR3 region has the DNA TGTGCCAGCATACCAAGCTCCTACAATGAGCAGTTCTTC.

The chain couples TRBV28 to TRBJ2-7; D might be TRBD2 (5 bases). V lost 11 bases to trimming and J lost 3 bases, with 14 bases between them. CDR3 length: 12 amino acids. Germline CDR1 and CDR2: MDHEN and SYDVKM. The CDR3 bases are TGTGCCGGGAGTACTTTGGGCTACGAGCAGTACTTC. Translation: CAGSTLGYEQYF.

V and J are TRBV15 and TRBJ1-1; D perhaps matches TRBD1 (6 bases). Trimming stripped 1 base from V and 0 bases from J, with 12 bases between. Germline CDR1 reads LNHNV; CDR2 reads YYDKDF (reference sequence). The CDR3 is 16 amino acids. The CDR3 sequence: CATSRGVQGLNTEAFF. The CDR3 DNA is TGTGCCACCAGCAGAGGGGTACAGGGTTTGAACACTGAAGCTTTCTTT.

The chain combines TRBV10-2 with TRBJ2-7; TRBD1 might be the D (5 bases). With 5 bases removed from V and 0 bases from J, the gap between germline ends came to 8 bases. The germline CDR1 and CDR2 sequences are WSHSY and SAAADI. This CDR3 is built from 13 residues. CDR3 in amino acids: CASSWTSSYEQYF. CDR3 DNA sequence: TGCGCCAGCAGTTGGACATCCTCCTACGAGCAGTACTTC.

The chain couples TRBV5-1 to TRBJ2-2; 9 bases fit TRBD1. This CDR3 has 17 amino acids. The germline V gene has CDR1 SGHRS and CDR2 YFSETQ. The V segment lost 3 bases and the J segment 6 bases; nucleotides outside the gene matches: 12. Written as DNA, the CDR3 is TGCGCCAGCAGCTACGGGACAGGGCAGTTTGAGTCCGGGGAGCTGTTTTTT. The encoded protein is CASSYGTGQFESGELFF.

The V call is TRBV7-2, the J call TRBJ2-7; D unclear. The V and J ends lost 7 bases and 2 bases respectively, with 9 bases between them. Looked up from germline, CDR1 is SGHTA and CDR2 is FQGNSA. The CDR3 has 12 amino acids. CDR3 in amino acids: CASTGTTYEQYF. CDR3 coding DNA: TGTGCCAGCACCGGCACCACCTACGAGCAGTACTTC.

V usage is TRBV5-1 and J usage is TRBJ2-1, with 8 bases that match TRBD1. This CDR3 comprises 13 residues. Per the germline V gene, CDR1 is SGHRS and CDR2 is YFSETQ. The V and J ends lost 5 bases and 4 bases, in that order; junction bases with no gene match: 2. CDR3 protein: CASRGQVYNEQFF. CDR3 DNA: TGCGCCAGCAGGGGACAGGTGTACAATGAGCAGTTCTTC.

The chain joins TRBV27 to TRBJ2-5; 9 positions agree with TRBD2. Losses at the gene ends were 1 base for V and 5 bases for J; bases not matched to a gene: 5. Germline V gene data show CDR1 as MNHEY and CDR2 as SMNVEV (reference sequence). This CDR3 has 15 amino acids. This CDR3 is CASSLYAGGMETQYF. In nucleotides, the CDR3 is TGTGCCAGCAGTTTATATGCGGGAGGGATGGAGACCCAGTACTTC.

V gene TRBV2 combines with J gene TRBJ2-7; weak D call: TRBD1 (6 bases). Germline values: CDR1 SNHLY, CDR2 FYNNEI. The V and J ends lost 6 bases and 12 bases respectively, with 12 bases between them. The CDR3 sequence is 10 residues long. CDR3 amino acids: CASRGRTAYF. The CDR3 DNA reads TGTGCCAGCAGAGGCCGGACAGCGTACTTC.

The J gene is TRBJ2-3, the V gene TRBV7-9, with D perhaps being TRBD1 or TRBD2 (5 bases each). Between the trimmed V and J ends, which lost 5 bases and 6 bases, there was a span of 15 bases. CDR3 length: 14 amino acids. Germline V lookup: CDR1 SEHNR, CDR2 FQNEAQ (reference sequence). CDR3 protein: CASSLRTEGDTQYF. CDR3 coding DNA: TGTGCCAGCAGCCTCAGGACCGAGGGGGATACGCAGTATTTT. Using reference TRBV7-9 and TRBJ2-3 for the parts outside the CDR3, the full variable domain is DTGVSQNPRHKITKRGQNVTFRCDPISEHNRLYWYRQTLGQGPEFLTYFQNEAQLEKSRLLSDRFSAERPKGSFSTLEIQRTEQGDSAMYLCASSLRTEGDTQYFGPGTRLTVL.

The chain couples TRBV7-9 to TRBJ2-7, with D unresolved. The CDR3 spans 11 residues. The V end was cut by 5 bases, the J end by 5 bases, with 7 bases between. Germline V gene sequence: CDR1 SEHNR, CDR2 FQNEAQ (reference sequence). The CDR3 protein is CASSAGNEQYF. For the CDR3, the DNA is TGTGCCAGCAGCGCTGGTAACGAGCAGTACTTC.